Listed here are 9 T cell receptor beta chains from one sample, sequenced in a study of cytomegalovirus exposure and HLA in healthy donors. Measured with immunoSEQ multiplex PCR; TCRdb has only the in-frame clones, and not every one. The table includes fewer than 400,000 clones, 86% detected once. Specimen: PBMCs. These receptors were collected from a woman between 18 and 30 years old in good health and CMV-seronegative.

The rearrangement uses TRBV28 and TRBJ2-7; 11 bases fit TRBD1. The V and J ends lost 7 bases and 2 bases, in that order; junction bases with no gene match: 10. CDR3 length: 16 residues. Looked up from germline, CDR1 is MDHEN and CDR2 is SYDVKM. The CDR3: CASNPPPGQGAYEQYF. The CDR3 DNA sequence: TGTGCCAGCAACCCTCCGCCGGGACAGGGGGCCTACGAGCAGTACTTC. Complete variable domain (other parts from reference TRBV28 and TRBJ2-7): DVKVTQSSRYLVKRTGEKVFLECVQDMDHENMFWYRQDPGLGLRLIYFSYDVKMKEKGDIPEGYSVSREKKERFSLILESASTNQTSMYLCASNPPPGQGAYEQYFGPGTRLTVT.

This clone was detected only a few times. The chain carries TRBV19 and TRBJ2-1, with TRBD1 identical over 9 bases. There are 15 residues in the CDR3. Germline CDR1 and CDR2: LNHDA and SQIVND (reference sequence). The J segment lost 2 bases and the V segment lost 7 bases, leaving 6 bases of the junction unmatched. CDR3 amino acids: CASMVGTGPYNEQFF. The CDR3 nucleotides read TGTGCCAGTATGGTTGGGACAGGGCCCTACAATGAGCAGTTCTTC. The entire variable domain, with the rest obtained from reference TRBV19 and TRBJ2-1, is as follows: DGGITQSPKYLFRKEGQNVTLSCEQNLNHDAMYWYRQDPGQGLRLIYYSQIVNDFQKGDIAEGYSVSREKKESFPLTVTSAQKNPTAFYLCASMVGTGPYNEQFFGPGTRLTVL.

The rearrangement uses TRBV18 and TRBJ1-2, with D tentatively TRBD1 (5 bases). With 0 bases removed from V and 4 bases from J, the gap between germline ends came to 12 bases. Looked up from germline, CDR1 is KGHSH and CDR2 is LQKENI. There are 15 residues in the CDR3. The CDR3 here is CASSPPGLPIYGYTF. The CDR3 DNA reads TGTGCCAGCTCACCACCGGGACTGCCGATCTATGGCTACACCTTC.

This clone was counted once. The chain carries TRBV7-8 and TRBJ1-4; TRBD1 agrees at 8 bases. The germline CDR1 and CDR2 sequences are SGHVS and FQNEAQ. The CDR3 has 16 amino acids. V trimming: 1 base; J trimming: 7 bases; junction bases outside the gene matches: 8. CDR3 sequence: CASSLGVDRASEKLFF. CDR3 DNA: TGTGCCAGCAGCTTAGGAGTGGACAGGGCCTCTGAAAAACTGTTTTTT.

This chain links TRBV9 with TRBJ2-1, with a possible D match to TRBD2 (6 bases). The ends were cut back, 2 bases at V and 5 bases at J, with 11 bases in the middle. The CDR3 is 14 amino acids. From germline, CDR1 is SGDLS and CDR2 YYNGEE. The CDR3 DNA sequence: TGTGCCAGCAGCGTGCAGGGAGGCGACAATGAGCAGTTCTTC. Translation gives CASSVQGGDNEQFF.

The chain is built from TRBV6-1 and TRBJ2-7; 14 bases map to TRBD2. Germline assignment: CDR1 MNHNS and CDR2 SASEGT. V gave up 10 bases and J gave up 2 bases; unmatched junction bases: 7. The CDR3 runs 15 residues. The CDR3 region has the DNA TGTGCCATCCCGGGACTAGCGGGAGAAACCTACGAGCAGTACTTC. Amino acid sequence: CAIPGLAGETYEQYF.

The chain combines TRBV19 with TRBJ2-3; 11 bases fit TRBD2. Germline assignment: CDR1 LNHDA and CDR2 SQIVND (reference sequence). Unmatched junction bases numbered 17, after V lost 0 bases and J lost 6 bases. The length of the CDR3 is 20 residues. Written as DNA, the CDR3 is TGTGCCAGTAGTATAGACAGAACCGTCCTTGTAGCGGGAGGGCCGGATACGCAGTATTTT. Translating it yields CASSIDRTVLVAGGPDTQYF.

The V and J genes are TRBV6-6 and TRBJ1-5, with a tentative D call TRBD1 (6 bases). The germline gives CDR1 MNHNY, CDR2 SVGAGI (reference sequence). V was shortened by 6 bases and J by 6 bases, with 12 bases between the two germline ends. CDR3 length equals 13 residues. This chain's CDR3 is CASREDSLQPQHF. The CDR3 DNA reads as TGTGCCAGCAGGGAGGACAGTCTTCAGCCCCAGCATTTT.

The chain combines TRBV27 with TRBJ2-7; 7 bases line up with TRBD2. V dropped 8 bases and J dropped 0; count of bases not matched to a gene: 13. Germline lookup yields CDR1 MNHEY and CDR2 SMNVEV (reference sequence). This CDR3 is 16 amino acids long. CDR3 sequence reads: CASGGFLGGSSYEQYF. CDR3 nucleotides: TGTGCCAGCGGGGGGTTTCTGGGCGGGAGCTCCTACGAGCAGTACTTC.